The 26 T cell receptor beta chains below all came from one sample that was sequenced in a study of tumor and adjacent non-tumor tissue in lung cancer. The template was RNA from unsorted bulk tissue. Distant lung tissue was collected more than 3 cm away from the tumor edge. The library came from three nested PCR rounds adapted from ARM-PCR protocols. MiXCR, applied by TCRdb to the multiplex PCR reads, yields one record per CDR3 protein. This table holds roughly 49,000 distinct CDR3 sequences, 74% found once. Sequencing was performed on distant non-tumor lung tissue. The receptors shown here come from a woman in her sixties with non-small cell lung cancer.

This clonotype is labeled as medium-sized. V and J are TRBV10-1 and TRBJ2-2; the D is unclear. Trimming took 2 bases from V and 9 from J, leaving 16 bases between them. Looked up from germline, CDR1 is WNHNN and CDR2 is SYGVQD (reference sequence). CDR3 length equals 15 residues. In DNA, the CDR3 is TGCGCCAGCAGTGAGGGTGTTTTATCGGGCAGGGAGCTGTTTTTT. Translating gives CASSEGVLSGRELFF.

On this clonotype: Germline is not matched at one junction end, which may reflect a read error. The rearrangement links TRBV28 to TRBJ1-5; TRBD1 matches at 8 bases. CDR1 MDHEN and CDR2 SYDVKM come from the germline V gene. This CDR3 has 16 amino acids. This CDR3 is CASQYTRTGSNQPQHF. The DNA for the CDR3 is TGTGCCAGCCAATATACCAGGACAGGGAGCAATCAGCCCCAACATTTT.

This clonotype was counted once. The junction departs from germline at one end; a sequencing error may be responsible. The rearrangement links TRBV7-3 to TRBJ1-2, with D possibly being TRBD1 (6 bases). Germline lookup yields CDR1 SGHTA and CDR2 FQGTGA. The CDR3 covers 14 residues. CDR3 residues: CARSFTGSNYGYTF. Written as DNA, the CDR3 is TGTGCCAGGAGCTTTACAGGGAGCAACTATGGCTACACCTTC.

By proportion, this clonotype is medium-sized. The J gene is TRBJ2-3, the V gene TRBV29-1; possibly TRBD2 for D (5 bases). V was pared by 5 bases and J by 2 bases, with 8 bases between. Per the germline V gene, CDR1 is SQVTM and CDR2 is ANQGSEA. The CDR3 loop spans 12 amino acids. The CDR3 here is CSVREFTDTQYF. The CDR3 nucleotides read TGCAGCGTTAGGGAGTTCACAGATACGCAGTATTTT.

Points on this clonotype: The junction differs from germline at one of its ends, possibly a read error. The rearrangement joins TRBV29-1 to TRBJ1-2; D is possibly TRBD1 (5 bases). Germline-derived CDR1 and CDR2 are SQVTM and ANQGSEA. The CDR3 runs 13 residues. In DNA form, the CDR3 reads TGCATCGTTGGCAGAGGGGCTCTCTATCGCTACACCTTC. This codes for CIVGRGALYRYTF.

Notes on this clonotype: At one end the junction does not follow the germline gene, possibly because of a read error. The V and J genes are TRBV6-2 or TRBV6-3 and TRBJ2-1; D call uncertain. CDR1 and CDR2 from the germline V gene are MNHEY and SVGEGT. This CDR3 spans 21 amino acids. The CDR3 DNA reads TGTGCAAGCAGTTACTCGAACACGTTTTTCCACGGCGCAGACTCCTACAATGAGCAGTTCTTC. Encoded protein: CASSYSNTFFHGADSYNEQFF.

This clonotype was seen at least ten times. The chain links TRBV6-2 or TRBV6-3 to TRBJ2-5; 7 positions agree with TRBD1. The J segment lost 3 bases and the V segment lost 2 bases, leaving 9 bases of the junction unmatched. This CDR3 has 16 amino acids. Germline CDR1 reads MNHEY; CDR2 reads SVGEGT. The CDR3 nucleotides are TGTGCCAGCAGTTACGTTTACGGGACAGCCGAAGAGACCCAGTACTTC. It yields the protein CASSYVYGTAEETQYF.

Only a few counts were recorded for this clonotype. Since a much larger clone is just one base distant, this may be a read error. The rearrangement joins TRBV5-6 to TRBJ2-7; D is unclear. V was cut by 2 bases and J by 10 bases, with 10 bases left in between. The CDR3 runs to 11 residues. Germline V gives CDR1 SGHDT, CDR2 YYEEEE. The CDR3 bases are TGTGCCAGCAGCTTTCTTGGCCAACAGTACTTC. Encoded protein: CASSFLGQQYF.

This clonotype was detected ten times or more. The CDR3 region is CASSLTQYNSPLHF. The CDR3 bases are TGTGCCAGCAGCTTGACGCAATATAATTCACCCCTCCACTTT. The chain employs TRBV5-5 and TRBJ1-6; D gene ambiguous. This CDR3 comprises 14 residues. The germline gives CDR1 SGHKS, CDR2 YYEKEE (reference sequence). V lost 1 base, J lost 4 bases, and 6 bases lay in between.

Details on this clonotype: One end of the junction is discordant with germline, which a read error may explain. The gene calls are TRBV4-3 and TRBJ2-5, with D maybe TRBD2 (5 bases). The CDR3 has 15 residues. Germline V gives CDR1 LGHNA, CDR2 YSLEER. In DNA form, the CDR3 reads TGCGCCAACAGCCAAGGTCATCGGGATGTGGAGACCCAGTGCTTC. Protein: CANSQGHRDVETQCF.

A note on this clonotype: A single base separates this from a much larger clone, so it may be a read error. J is TRBJ2-7 and V is TRBV30; D might be TRBD2 (5 bases). This CDR3 contains 13 residues. Germline assignment: CDR1 GTSNPN and CDR2 SVGIG (reference sequence). The CDR3 here is CARSVWPGVEQYF. CDR3 bases: TGTGCCAGGAGTGTATGGCCCGGGGTCGAGCAGTACTTC.

The CDR3 spells CASSYDEQFF. The CDR3 DNA reads as TGTGCCAGCAGTTACGATGAGCAGTTCTTC. The chain has TRBV12-3 or TRBV12-4 and TRBJ2-1, with D hard to call. This CDR3 is 10 amino acids long. With 4 bases removed from V and 8 bases from J, the gap between germline ends came to 3 bases.

On this clonotype itself: Mismatch with germline at one junction end may stem from a read error. The J gene is TRBJ2-3, the V gene TRBV11-3; TRBD2 matches at 9 bases. Germline CDR1 reads SGHNT; CDR2 reads YENEEA. The CDR3 length is 16 residues. The CDR3 is CTSSPGLAGSTDTQYF. CDR3 coding DNA: TGTACCAGCAGCCCCGGCCTAGCGGGGTCGACAGATACGCAGTATTTT.

V and J are TRBV4-1 and TRBJ2-7; D may be TRBD2 (5 bases). CDR1 and CDR2 (germline): MGHRA, YSYEKL. V was clipped by 1 base and J by 8 bases, with 18 bases between them. This CDR3 region has 15 residues. The CDR3 DNA follows: TGCGCCAGCAGCCAAGTGGTAGAGGGCTCTTACAAGCAGTACTTC. It yields the protein CASSQVVEGSYKQYF.

This clonotype appeared once. This rearrangement joins TRBV6-5 to TRBJ2-4, with a tentative D call TRBD2 (7 bases). The CDR3 runs to 17 residues. Germline loops: CDR1 MNHEY, CDR2 SVGAGI. The CDR3 nucleotides read TGTGCTAGTAGACCATTGAAAGGGGGAGGGACCAAAAACATTCAGTACTTC. It encodes CASRPLKGGGTKNIQYF.

A remark on this clonotype: Because the CDR3 is missing its conserved closing phenylalanine or tryptophan, this is likely a read error. The chain links TRBV28 to TRBJ1-5, with 7 positions matching TRBD2. The J call may be mistaken, given a closer DNA end match to TRBJ2-3. CDR1 is MDHEN, CDR2 SYDVKM, per germline. This CDR3 spans 15 amino acids. CDR3 sequence (DNA): TGTGCCAGCAGCCAGATACAGACTAGCAATCAGCCCCAGTATTTA. Residues: CASSQIQTSNQPQYL.

A word on this clonotype: One end of the junction varies from germline; a read error may be responsible. The CDR3: CVSSRKTGRDYEQYF. The CDR3 DNA reads as TGTGTCAGCAGTCGCAAGACAGGGAGAGACTACGAGCAGTACTTC. The J gene is TRBJ2-7, the V gene TRBV6-6; 7 bases are shared with TRBD1. The CDR3 contains 15 residues. Germline lookup yields CDR1 MNHNY and CDR2 SVGAGI (reference sequence).

This chain connects TRBV6-5 to TRBJ1-6; 12 positions match TRBD1. The CDR3 has 18 residues. Trimming took 2 bases from V and 6 from J; bases not matched to a gene: 8. In germline, CDR1 is MNHEY, CDR2 SVGAGI. CDR3 amino acids: CASSYAIPGQGANSPLHF. In nucleotides, the CDR3 is TGTGCCAGCAGTTACGCGATCCCGGGACAGGGGGCTAATTCACCCCTCCACTTT.

J is TRBJ1-2 and V is TRBV2, with 7 bases lining up with TRBD1. Germline CDR1 reads SNHLY; CDR2 reads FYNNEI. After removal of 10 bases from V and 4 bases from J, the junction contained 6 bases not matched to a gene. CDR3 length: 12 residues. The CDR3 DNA sequence: TGTGCCACCACAGGGGACCTCTATGGCTACACCTTC. Encoded protein: CATTGDLYGYTF.

This clonotype was counted a few times. A read error may explain this, as a much larger clone is one base away. The chain uses TRBV6-2 or TRBV6-3 and TRBJ2-4; tentatively, D is TRBD1 (6 bases). The V gene lost 5 bases and the J gene lost 0 bases, with 14 bases spanning the gap. Germline CDR1 reads MNHEY; CDR2 reads SVGEGT. The CDR3 has 16 amino acids. This CDR3 reads CASSTDRLRAKNIQYF. Written as DNA, the CDR3 is TGTGCCAGCAGTACTGACAGGTTAAGAGCCAAAAACATTCAGTACTTC.

The chain carries TRBV4-2 and TRBJ2-5, with D perhaps matching TRBD1 or TRBD2 (5 bases each). This CDR3 region has 15 residues. CDR1 and CDR2 (germline): LGHNA, YNFKEQ. V lost 0 bases to trimming and J lost 4 bases, with 12 bases between them. CDR3 coding DNA: TGTGCCAGCAGCCAAGATAAGGGGAGTCGAGAGACCCAGTACTTC. Protein sequence: CASSQDKGSRETQYF.

The chain is built from TRBV12-3 or TRBV12-4 and TRBJ2-3, with 7 bases identical to TRBD1. The CDR3 sequence is 16 residues long. The DNA for the CDR3 is TGTATCAGCAGTTCAACCGGAACAGGGGCGACAGATACGCAGTATTTT. This translates into CISSSTGTGATDTQYF.

This clonotype was recorded once. This could be a read error, since a much larger clone is one nucleotide away. The chain recombines TRBV6-6 with TRBJ2-6; perhaps TRBD1 as D (5 bases). This CDR3 contains 14 residues. In germline, CDR1 is MNHNY, CDR2 SVGAGI (reference sequence). The CDR3 spells CASIYGSGANVPTF. The CDR3 bases are TGTGCCAGCATTTATGGTTCTGGGGCCAACGTCCCGACTTTC.

Remarks on this clonotype: Compared with germline, one end of the junction differs, possibly owing to a read error. This rearrangement joins TRBV6-5 to TRBJ1-4, with D possibly matching TRBD1 (5 bases). The germline CDR1 and CDR2 sequences are MNHEY and SVGAGI. The CDR3 consists of 14 residues. The CDR3 DNA is TGTGCCAGCAGGGTAGACAAGGCTGGGGGAAAACTGTTCTTT. Amino acids: CASRVDKAGGKLFF.

A word on this clonotype: Given a much more abundant clone one base away, this may be a read error. This chain's CDR3 is CSALTRGTDMQYF. DNA of the CDR3: TGCAGCGCCCTTACGCGGGGTACAGATATGCAGTATTTT. This chain uses TRBV29-1 with TRBJ2-3, with a possible D match to TRBD2 (6 bases). The CDR3 consists of 13 residues. The germline gives CDR1 SQVTM, CDR2 ANQGSEA.

A remark on this clonotype: Germline is not matched at one junction end, which may reflect a read error. The V call is TRBV11-2, the J call TRBJ2-3; D is ambiguous. The CDR3 is made up of 13 amino acids. From germline, CDR1 is SGHAT and CDR2 FQNNGV. CDR3 DNA sequence: TGTGCTAGCAGCTTAGGGAACGGCTATACGCAGTATTTT. It encodes CASSLGNGYTQYF.